One sample yielded the 29 T cell receptor beta chains listed below, sequenced in a study of blood T cells in healthy people across ages. For the second PCR, which ran for 7 to 11 cycles, a sample-barcoded 5' primer and a J-beta primer mix were used. TCRdb ran MiXCR on the 5' RACE reads and lists one entry per CDR3 protein. There are 1 million to 1.2 million distinct CDR3 sequences in the sample; under 40% occur only once, and over 10% lies in the top ten. Sequencing was performed on blood. Receptor source: a man between 18 and 29 years old in good health.

In its sample, this clonotype was seen a few times. The CDR3 DNA is TGTGCCAGCAGCGTAGATGAAAATACGCAGTATTTT. Translating it yields CASSVDENTQYF. The rearrangement uses TRBV9 and TRBJ2-3; unclear D gene. Germline V gene sequence: CDR1 SGDLS, CDR2 YYNGEE. The ends were cut back, 0 bases at V and 7 bases at J, with 6 bases in the middle. The CDR3 spans 12 residues.

V is TRBV10-3 and J is TRBJ1-2; the D gene is possibly TRBD1 (5 bases). Germline loops: CDR1 ENHRY, CDR2 SYGVKD. The CDR3 extends over 15 amino acids. V was cut by 2 bases and J by 8 bases, with 18 bases left in between. The CDR3 loop is CAISERAGPRVGYTF. CDR3 bases: TGTGCCATCAGTGAGCGTGCAGGGCCAAGGGTAGGCTACACCTTC.

In this sample, this clonotype turned up many times. This chain uses TRBV3-1 with TRBJ2-1, with 8 bases that match TRBD1. The CDR3 contains 12 residues. Germline trimming cut 4 bases from V and 8 bases from J; bases unmatched to any gene: 1. The germline V gene has CDR1 LGHDT and CDR2 YNNKEL (reference sequence). The CDR3 protein is CASSLTGDEQFF. The CDR3 DNA follows: TGTGCCAGCAGCCTGACAGGGGATGAGCAGTTCTTC.

The genes are TRBV6-1 and TRBJ1-5; TRBD1 agrees at 7 bases. The CDR3 consists of 16 residues. V shed 5 bases, J shed 7 bases, and the junction held 14 bases outside the gene matches. CDR1 and CDR2 from the germline V gene are MNHNS and SASEGT. The CDR3 loop is CASSTGPRQGIQPQHF. CDR3 nucleotide sequence: TGTGCCAGCAGTACCGGCCCAAGACAGGGAATCCAGCCCCAGCATTTT.

Many counts were recorded for this clonotype. CDR3 sequence: CASSLSGGGNQPQHF. CDR3 bases: TGTGCCAGCAGTTTGTCAGGGGGCGGGAATCAGCCCCAGCATTTT. The chain recombines TRBV12-3 or TRBV12-4 with TRBJ1-5; 8 bases match TRBD1. J lost 4 bases, V lost 3 bases, and 5 bases had no gene match. The CDR3 is made up of 15 amino acids.

This clonotype came up a few times. V usage is TRBV4-1 and J usage is TRBJ1-4; perhaps TRBD1 as D (5 bases). The V gene lost 0 bases and the J gene lost 2 bases, with 10 bases spanning the gap. Germline V gene lookup returns CDR1 MGHRA and CDR2 YSYEKL. This CDR3 contains 16 residues. The CDR3 reads CASSQDVAGTNEKLFF. The CDR3 coding sequence is TGCGCCAGCAGCCAAGATGTCGCAGGGACTAATGAAAAACTGTTTTTT.

The chain is built from TRBV18 and TRBJ1-5; D remains unclear. This CDR3 has 19 amino acids. Germline-derived CDR1 and CDR2 are KGHSH and LQKENI. Trimming cost V 8 bases and J 3 bases, with 29 bases left between them. The CDR3 sequence is CASPVGPSGVFRNNQPQHF. In DNA form, the CDR3 reads TGTGCCAGCCCCGTCGGACCCTCGGGTGTGTTTCGGAACAATCAGCCCCAGCATTTT.

This clonotype has more than one count but fewer than ten. The genes are TRBV9 and TRBJ2-5; 7 positions match TRBD2. This CDR3 spans 15 amino acids. Unmatched junction bases numbered 4, after V lost 0 bases and J lost 2 bases. Per the germline V gene, CDR1 is SGDLS and CDR2 is YYNGEE. In nucleotides, the CDR3 is TGTGCCAGCAGCGTAGAAGGACTAGGGCAAGAGACCCAGTACTTC. Translation: CASSVEGLGQETQYF.

The sample holds a few counts of this clonotype. This rearrangement joins TRBV7-2 to TRBJ2-7; 7 positions agree with TRBD1. Per the germline V gene, CDR1 is SGHTA and CDR2 is FQGNSA. This CDR3 is 16 amino acids long. The V and J ends lost 1 base and 4 bases, in that order; junction bases with no gene match: 10. The CDR3 protein is CASSLEARGGRYEQYF. CDR3 in DNA: TGTGCCAGCAGCTTAGAAGCACGAGGGGGCCGGTACGAGCAGTACTTC.

Only a few counts were recorded for this clonotype. The genes are TRBV10-3 and TRBJ1-5; D gene ambiguous. The CDR3 is made up of 13 amino acids. The V end was cut by 7 bases, the J end by 0 bases, with 7 bases between. Germline assignment: CDR1 ENHRY and CDR2 SYGVKD. Written as DNA, the CDR3 is TGTGCCATCAAACACGATAGCAATCAGCCCCAGCATTTT. It specifies CAIKHDSNQPQHF.

This clonotype has a count of ten or more. The rearrangement joins TRBV12-3 or TRBV12-4 to TRBJ2-1; no clear D gene. There are 11 residues in the CDR3. V was cut by 6 bases and J by 7 bases, with 7 bases left in between. CDR3 protein: CASSSGNEQFF. CDR3 bases: TGTGCCAGCAGCTCCGGTAATGAGCAGTTCTTC.

In its sample, this clonotype was seen a few times. The chain uses TRBV29-1 and TRBJ2-4; D is unresolved. Per the germline V gene, CDR1 is SQVTM and CDR2 is ANQGSEA. CDR3 length equals 15 residues. The germline V and J ends were trimmed by 2 bases and 4 bases, with 15 bases remaining between them. CDR3 DNA: TGCAGCGTTGAAAGGTTGGACGGATCTAAAAACATTCAGTACTTC. This sequence encodes CSVERLDGSKNIQYF. The entire variable domain, with the rest obtained from reference TRBV29-1 and TRBJ2-4, is as follows: SAVISQKPSRDICQRGTSLTIQCQVDSQVTMMFWYRQQPGQSLTLIATANQGSEATYESGFVIDKFPISRPNLTFSTLTVSNMSPEDSSIYLCSVERLDGSKNIQYFGAGTRLSVL.

This chain connects TRBV9 to TRBJ2-7, with D unclear. V lost 6 bases and J 7 bases, leaving 14 bases between the germline ends. The length of the CDR3 is 12 residues. Germline CDR1 and CDR2: SGDLS and YYNGEE. The DNA for the CDR3 is TGTGCCAGCACACGGGTTGGCAATGAGCAGTACTTC. This gives the protein CASTRVGNEQYF.

This clonotype was seen a few times. This rearrangement joins TRBV4-1 to TRBJ1-5, with 7 bases fitting TRBD1. Looked up from germline, CDR1 is MGHRA and CDR2 is YSYEKL. J was trimmed by 2 bases and V by 1 base; bases with no gene match: 5. CDR3 length equals 16 residues. The DNA for the CDR3 is TGCGCCAGCAGCCAAGGACCAACAGGGGGCAATCAGCCCCAGCATTTT. It translates to CASSQGPTGGNQPQHF.

The J gene is TRBJ2-3, the V gene TRBV29-1, with 8 bases identical to TRBD2. Per the germline V gene, CDR1 is SQVTM and CDR2 is ANQGSEA. V lost 3 bases and J lost 8; bases outside the gene matches: 13. The CDR3 sequence is 15 residues long. Written as DNA, the CDR3 is TGCAGCGTTGATCAGCTGCGGGAGGTGCAGGGTACGCAGTATTTT. It encodes CSVDQLREVQGTQYF.

This clonotype was counted between two and nine times. V is TRBV5-5 and J is TRBJ1-1; the D is unclear. V lost 6 bases to trimming and J lost 1 base, with 16 bases between them. The CDR3 sequence is 15 residues long. CDR1 SGHKS and CDR2 YYEKEE come from the germline V gene (reference sequence). CDR3 DNA sequence: TGTGCCAGCACCCTCGGATCCGCGGGGAACACTGAAGCTTTCTTT. Translating it yields CASTLGSAGNTEAFF.

The rearrangement joins TRBV7-9 to TRBJ2-1, with TRBD2 matching 12 bases. J was trimmed by 7 bases and V by 5 bases; bases with no gene match: 9. The CDR3 extends over 16 amino acids. The germline V gene encodes CDR1 SEHNR and CDR2 FQNEAQ (reference sequence). CDR3 coding DNA: TGTGCCAGCAGCGCGATGACTAGCGGGGGCCGAAATGAGCAGTTCTTC. As protein: CASSAMTSGGRNEQFF.

This clonotype was found a few times. The V gene is TRBV6-5, the J gene TRBJ2-5, with D perhaps TRBD1 or TRBD2 (5 bases each). This CDR3 is built from 14 residues. Germline V lookup: CDR1 MNHEY, CDR2 SVGAGI. V lost 4 bases and J lost 5, with 14 bases in between. CDR3 bases: TGTGCCAGCAGTTCTGGGACGGGTCTGGAGACCCAGTACTTC. The encoded protein is CASSSGTGLETQYF.

There are a few counts of this clonotype. J is TRBJ2-5 and V is TRBV20-1; 9 positions agree with TRBD2. The J segment lost 5 bases and the V segment lost 2 bases, leaving 3 bases of the junction unmatched. CDR3 length: 13 amino acids. CDR1 DFQATT and CDR2 SNEGSKA come from the germline V gene (reference sequence). The CDR3: CSARSGGHETQYF. DNA for the CDR3: TGCAGTGCTAGAAGCGGGGGGCATGAGACCCAGTACTTC.

In its sample, this clonotype was seen a few times. J is TRBJ1-4 and V is TRBV7-3; the D gene is possibly TRBD1 (6 bases). CDR1 and CDR2 from the germline V gene are SGHTA and FQGTGA. The CDR3 contains 15 residues. Trimming stripped 0 bases from V and 8 bases from J, with 13 bases between. The DNA for the CDR3 is TGTGCCAGCAGCTTAACTGGTCTAACAGGGGAAAAACTGTTTTTT. Translating gives CASSLTGLTGEKLFF. Based on the CDR3 plus reference TRBV7-3 and TRBJ1-4, the full variable domain is GAGVSQTPSNKVTEKGKYVELRCDPISGHTALYWYRQSLGQGPEFLIYFQGTGAADDSGLPNDRFFAVRPEGSVSTLKIQRTERGDSAVYLCASSLTGLTGEKLFFGSGTQLSVL.

This clonotype was picked up one time. A read error may produce the germline difference seen at one junction end. CDR3 in amino acids: CASSQQARFFDVDPQYF. The CDR3 DNA is TGCGCCAGCAGCCAGCAGGCCCGGTTTTTCGATGTAGATCCGCAGTATTTT. The chain links TRBV5-1 to TRBJ2-3; D remains unclear. The CDR3 loop spans 17 amino acids. Germline CDR1 reads SGHRS; CDR2 reads YFSETQ.

The chain is built from TRBV20-1 and TRBJ2-7; TRBD2 matches 8 bases. The V gene's germline CDR1 is DFQATT and CDR2 SNEGSKA (reference sequence). This CDR3 is built from 12 residues. V lost 6 bases and J lost 10; bases outside the gene matches: 11. The CDR3 DNA reads as TGCAGTGCCCGAACCGGGGGGGGCAACCAGTACTTC. This translates into CSARTGGGNQYF.

This clonotype came up a few times. The chain employs TRBV4-2 and TRBJ2-1; D gene uncertain. Near its end, the DNA agrees better with TRBJ2-7, so the J call may be wrong. This CDR3 comprises 12 residues. The germline gives CDR1 LGHNA, CDR2 YNFKEQ. CDR3 nucleotide sequence: TGTGCCAGCAGCCAAGTTGACAATGAGCAGTACTTC. The encoded protein is CASSQVDNEQYF.

This chain connects TRBV12-3 or TRBV12-4 to TRBJ2-7, with TRBD1 as a possible D gene (7 bases). The CDR3 runs 17 residues. V was trimmed by 5 bases and J by 0 bases, leaving 20 bases between them. CDR3 in amino acids: CASSPHQGGSGSYEQYF. The CDR3, as DNA: TGTGCCAGCAGTCCCCACCAGGGGGGATCCGGCTCCTACGAGCAGTACTTC.

The chain recombines TRBV12-3 or TRBV12-4 with TRBJ2-3; 8 nucleotides match TRBD1. With V trimmed by 6 bases and J by 3 bases, 14 bases remained unmatched. This CDR3 comprises 17 residues. The CDR3 region is CASSFTPGQANTDTQYF. CDR3 bases: TGTGCCAGCAGCTTTACACCGGGACAGGCTAATACAGATACGCAGTATTTT.

The V and J genes are TRBV3-1 and TRBJ2-1; D is possibly TRBD2 (6 bases). This CDR3 spans 13 amino acids. Germline CDR1 reads LGHDT; CDR2 reads YNNKEL (reference sequence). The ends were cut back, 1 base at V and 8 bases at J, with 9 bases in the middle. The CDR3 region has the DNA TGTGCCAGCAGCCAAGTCGGGGGTGATGAGCAGTTCTTC. This encodes CASSQVGGDEQFF.

The CDR3: CASSSPGQGASFQNTEAFF. The CDR3 coding sequence is TGTGCCAGCAGCTCACCGGGACAGGGGGCGAGTTTCCAGAACACTGAAGCTTTCTTT. This chain links TRBV13 with TRBJ1-1; 12 bases match TRBD1. Germline CDR1 reads PRHDT; CDR2 reads FYEKMQ (reference sequence). With V trimmed by 4 bases and J by 1 base, 13 bases remained unmatched. The CDR3 is made up of 19 amino acids.

This rearrangement joins TRBV29-1 to TRBJ1-1, with TRBD1 identical over 10 bases. J lost 1 base, V lost 7 bases, and 3 bases had no gene match. The CDR3 is made up of 13 amino acids. Germline lookup yields CDR1 SQVTM and CDR2 ANQGSEA. The CDR3 DNA reads as TGCAGCGCGTGGGACAGGGGGAACACTGAAGCTTTCTTT. Amino acid sequence: CSAWDRGNTEAFF. Looking up the rest from reference TRBV29-1 and TRBJ1-1 gives the full variable domain: SAVISQKPSRDICQRGTSLTIQCQVDSQVTMMFWYRQQPGQSLTLIATANQGSEATYESGFVIDKFPISRPNLTFSTLTVSNMSPEDSSIYLCSAWDRGNTEAFFGQGTRLTVV.

This chain's CDR3 is CAISESTGEKEYEQYF. DNA for the CDR3: TGTGCCATCAGTGAGTCGACTGGGGAAAAGGAATACGAGCAGTACTTC. V usage is TRBV10-3 and J usage is TRBJ2-5; D not certain. The J call may be incorrect, as the DNA end agrees better with TRBJ2-7. The CDR3 is made up of 16 amino acids. The germline CDR1 and CDR2 sequences are ENHRY and SYGVKD.